Sequencing of this T cell receptor (beta chain) was carried out in a study of cytomegalovirus exposure and HLA in healthy donors. Whole-study results and caveats: Further analysis, carried out later, found HLA-associated TCR beta chains more clonally expanded than equally common other chains. TCR beta V- and J-gene trimming, according to a later analysis, was linked to a missense DCLRE1C variant.

Germline V gene sequence: CDR1 MNHEY, CDR2 SVGAGI. V was clipped by 6 bases and J by 2 bases; unmatched bases: 3. The CDR3 has 13 amino acids. The PCR made use of 60 Vbeta and 13 Jbeta primers. Generated by immunoSEQ multiplex PCR, the TCRdb table keeps only in-frame clones and is missing some. This table has about 120,000 clones, about 63% appearing once. A word on this clone: Its matching antigen is unknown.

Material for sequencing was PBMCs. The chain combines TRBV6-5 with TRBJ2-7, with 8 nucleotides matching TRBD1. The sequence was collected from a man aged 25-40 years in good health and CMV-seropositive. CDR3 protein: CASSRQGPYEQYF. CDR3 DNA: TGTGCCAGCAGCCGACAGGGGCCCTACGAGCAGTACTTC.